This T cell receptor beta chain is drawn from a study of CD4+ T cells in melanoma. General study results and limits: Diverse differentiation states were reported for melanoma neoantigen-specific CD4+ T cells.

Germline V gives CDR1 LNHNV, CDR2 YYDKDF (reference sequence). The CDR3 totals 12 residues. V lost 1 base, J lost 3 bases, and 3 bases lay in between. To note about this clone: Antigen unknown.

Repertoires were generated with immunoSEQ multiplex PCR, while TCRdb's copy carries only in-frame clones and drops some. The profile covers under 20,000 clones, with about four fifths appearing a single time and roughly 5% taken by the ten largest. The rearrangement joins TRBV15 to TRBJ2-5; D is undetermined. The TCR sequence derives from a human donor with melanoma. The material sequenced was cells from a culture (not recorded whether cultured in vitro). CDR3 sequence: CATSRGKETQYF. The DNA of the CDR3 is TGTGCCACCAGCAGAGGCAAAGAGACCCAGTACTTC.